Each of the 16 T cell receptor beta chains below was sequenced from the same sample in a study of blood T cell repertoires in COVID-19. The assay was immunoSEQ multiplex PCR, and TCRdb's table has in-frame clones only and misses some. Found here are approximately 300,000 clones, roughly 88% of them singletons; the top ten hold 0.87%. Sequencing was done on a sample of peripheral blood. The receptors were sampled from a human donor with COVID-19, enrolled during active disease. The donor label of this sample is uncertain.

The V gene is TRBV28, the J gene TRBJ2-3, with TRBD2 matching 8 bases. CDR1 is MDHEN and CDR2 is SYDVKM in the germline V gene. The CDR3 spans 17 residues. V trimming: 7 bases; J trimming: 2 bases; junction bases outside the gene matches: 14. The CDR3 here is CASTLTVVAGFTDTQYF. The CDR3 nucleotides read TGTGCCAGCACCCTAACGGTGGTAGCGGGGTTCACAGATACGCAGTATTTT.

The genes are TRBV3-1 (or the pseudogene TRBV3-2) and TRBJ2-5, with 13 bases fitting TRBD2. J was trimmed by 4 bases and V by 4 bases; bases with no gene match: 6. The CDR3 consists of 16 residues. Germline V CDR1 and CDR2: LGHDT, YNNKEL (reference sequence). CDR3 sequence: CASSPGLAGAGETQYF. For the CDR3, the DNA is TGTGCCAGCAGCCCAGGACTAGCGGGAGCGGGAGAGACCCAGTACTTC.

The chain has TRBV7-2 and TRBJ1-5; D is perhaps TRBD1 (5 bases). The CDR3 runs 15 residues. V was shortened by 6 bases and J by 6 bases, with 18 bases between the two germline ends. Germline V CDR1 and CDR2: SGHTA, FQGNSA. CDR3 residues: CASSPEGAGVQPQHF. The DNA of the CDR3 is TGTGCCAGCAGTCCCGAAGGGGCCGGAGTTCAGCCCCAGCATTTT.

The chain employs TRBV6-2 or TRBV6-3 and TRBJ1-3; D not certain. The CDR3 is 16 amino acids. In germline, CDR1 is MNHEY, CDR2 SVGEGT. Trimming left V 2 bases short and J 0 bases short, with 11 bases between. The CDR3 is CASSYGRRSSGNTIYF. CDR3 in DNA: TGTGCCAGCAGTTACGGACGGAGGAGCTCTGGAAACACCATATATTTT.

In regard to this clone: The sample has other DNA sequences that encode this CDR3 too. The V and J genes are TRBV5-4 and TRBJ1-1, with D hard to call. V lost 0 bases and J lost 1, with 7 bases in between. The CDR3 has 14 amino acids. Germline CDR1 SGHNT, CDR2 YYREEE (reference sequence). CDR3 sequence: CASSLDRRNTEAFF. The CDR3 DNA reads as TGTGCCAGCAGCTTGGACAGAAGGAACACTGAAGCTTTCTTT.

The rearrangement links TRBV9 to TRBJ1-2, with D possibly being TRBD1 (6 bases). Germline assignment: CDR1 SGDLS and CDR2 YYNGEE. V lost 4 bases to trimming and J lost 2 bases, with 12 bases between them. This CDR3 contains 14 residues. In DNA form, the CDR3 reads TGTGCCAGCAGCCCCGTAGGACAGAACTATGGCTACACCTTC. Translating it yields CASSPVGQNYGYTF.

This chain links TRBV2 with TRBJ2-1; TRBD2 agrees at 12 bases. Looked up from germline, CDR1 is SNHLY and CDR2 is FYNNEI. This CDR3 region has 15 residues. Trimming at V came to 6 bases and at J to 8 bases, leaving 8 bases not matched to a gene. CDR3 sequence (DNA): TGTGCCAGCAGGGCCGGGACTAGCGGGTCGGATGAGCAGTTCTTC. Protein product: CASRAGTSGSDEQFF.

The rearrangement links TRBV13 to TRBJ1-1; no clear D. Germline V CDR1 and CDR2: PRHDT, FYEKMQ (reference sequence). V was clipped by 5 bases and J by 1 base, with 14 bases between them. CDR3 length: 15 amino acids. Here the CDR3 DNA reads TGTGCCAGCAGCCGACCGGGGAGACCGAACACTGAAGCTTTCTTT. It is translated as CASSRPGRPNTEAFF.

This sequence joins TRBV7-8 and TRBJ1-2, with 9 bases fitting TRBD1. CDR1 and CDR2 (germline): SGHVS, FQNEAQ. Trimming took 5 bases from V and 3 from J; bases not matched to a gene: 10. The CDR3 loop spans 16 amino acids. CDR3 in amino acids: CASSPIGTGKHYGYTF. DNA of the CDR3: TGTGCCAGCAGCCCCATCGGGACAGGGAAACACTATGGCTACACCTTC. The whole variable domain, filled in from reference TRBV7-8 and TRBJ1-2, reads GAGVSQSPRYKVAKRGQDVALRCDPISGHVSLFWYQQALGQGPEFLTYFQNEAQLDKSGLPSDRFFAERPEGSVSTLKIQRTQQEDSAVYLCASSPIGTGKHYGYTFGSGTRLTVV.

The rearrangement uses TRBV25-1 and TRBJ1-6; possibly TRBD1 for D (5 bases). The CDR3 covers 14 residues. The V end lost 1 base, the J end lost 8 bases, and 9 bases lay between the germline ends. CDR1 is MGHDK and CDR2 is SYGVNS in the germline V gene. In nucleotides, the CDR3 is TGTGCCAGCAGTGAATTCGGCAGGGATTCACCCCTCCACTTT. Amino acid sequence: CASSEFGRDSPLHF.

The chain carries TRBV29-1 and TRBJ2-1; D not resolved. This CDR3 contains 13 residues. V gave up 0 bases and J gave up 2 bases, with 5 bases separating them. CDR1 and CDR2 (germline): SQVTM, ANQGSEA. The CDR3 region is CSVEERTYNEQFF. In DNA, the CDR3 is TGCAGCGTTGAAGAGAGAACCTACAATGAGCAGTTCTTC.

In this sample, this clone turned up once. The rearrangement links TRBV28 to TRBJ1-1; 10 nucleotides align to TRBD1. Germline assignment: CDR1 MDHEN and CDR2 SYDVKM. The CDR3 length is 16 residues. The J segment lost 7 bases and the V segment lost 6 bases, leaving 14 bases of the junction unmatched. The CDR3 nucleotides read TGTGCCAGCAGCCTCTATCCGACAGGGGGCGCGGGTGAAGCTTTCTTT. It translates to CASSLYPTGGAGEAFF.

V gene TRBV28 combines with J gene TRBJ2-7; D might be TRBD1 (6 bases). CDR1 and CDR2 (germline): MDHEN, SYDVKM. V lost 10 bases and J lost 5, with 15 bases in between. The CDR3 runs to 12 residues. CDR3 nucleotides: TGTGCCACCTTACAGGGACATCACGAGCAGTACTTC. The encoded protein is CATLQGHHEQYF.

The chain joins TRBV2 to TRBJ2-1, with unresolved D. CDR3 size: 16 residues. Trimming shortened V by 6 bases and J by 1 base, and 16 bases separated the two germline ends. The germline V gene has CDR1 SNHLY and CDR2 FYNNEI. Here the CDR3 reads CASRPSARRSYNEQFF. DNA of the CDR3: TGTGCCAGCAGACCGAGCGCGCGCCGGTCCTACAATGAGCAGTTCTTC. The full variable domain, with the rest looked up from reference TRBV2 and TRBJ2-1, is EPEVTQTPSHQVTQMGQEVILRCVPISNHLYFYWYRQILGQKVEFLVSFYNNEISEKSEIFDDQFSVERPDGSNFTLKIRSTKLEDSAMYFCASRPSARRSYNEQFFGPGTRLTVL.

The chain carries TRBV19 and TRBJ2-2, with D unresolved. V lost 6 bases and J 5 bases, leaving 10 bases between the germline ends. Germline V gene lookup returns CDR1 LNHDA and CDR2 SQIVND (reference sequence). The CDR3 loop spans 13 amino acids. The CDR3 is CASSLLTTGELFF. CDR3 nucleotide sequence: TGTGCCAGTAGCCTCCTCACTACCGGGGAGCTGTTTTTT.

The chain joins TRBV19 to TRBJ1-4; tentatively, D is TRBD1 (6 bases). Germline V gives CDR1 LNHDA, CDR2 SQIVND (reference sequence). V was shortened by 11 bases and J by 5 bases, with 12 bases between the two germline ends. The CDR3 totals 12 residues. CDR3 residues: CASGTLNEKLFF. The CDR3 nucleotides are TGTGCCTCGGGGACACTCAATGAAAAACTGTTTTTT.